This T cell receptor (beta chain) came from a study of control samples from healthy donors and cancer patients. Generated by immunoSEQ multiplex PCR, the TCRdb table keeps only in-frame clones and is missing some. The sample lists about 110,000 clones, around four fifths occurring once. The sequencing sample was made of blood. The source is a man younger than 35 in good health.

The CDR3 DNA follows: TGTGCCAGCAGTTTATGGGCAGGGGTCTATGGCTACACCTTC. Its protein is CASSLWAGVYGYTF. This chain connects TRBV28 to TRBJ1-2, with D possibly being TRBD1 (6 bases). CDR1 and CDR2 (germline): MDHEN, SYDVKM. V lost 0 bases to trimming and J lost 4 bases, with 9 bases between them. This CDR3 has 14 amino acids.